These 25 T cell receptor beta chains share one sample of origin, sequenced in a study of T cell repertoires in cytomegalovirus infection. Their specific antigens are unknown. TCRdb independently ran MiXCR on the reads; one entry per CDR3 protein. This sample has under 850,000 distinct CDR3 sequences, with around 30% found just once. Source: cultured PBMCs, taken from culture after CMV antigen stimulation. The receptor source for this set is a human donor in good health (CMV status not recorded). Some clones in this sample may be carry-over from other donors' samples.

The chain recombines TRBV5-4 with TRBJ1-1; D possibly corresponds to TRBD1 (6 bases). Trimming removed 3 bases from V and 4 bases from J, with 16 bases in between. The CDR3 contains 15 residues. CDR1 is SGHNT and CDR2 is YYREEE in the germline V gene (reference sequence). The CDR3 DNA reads TGTGCCAGCAGCTCAGGGGATGAGTTCGGCACTGAAGCTTTCTTT. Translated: CASSSGDEFGTEAFF.

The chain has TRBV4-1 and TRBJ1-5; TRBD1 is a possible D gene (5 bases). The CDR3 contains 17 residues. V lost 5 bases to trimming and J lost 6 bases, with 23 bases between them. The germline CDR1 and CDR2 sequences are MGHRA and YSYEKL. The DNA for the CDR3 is TGCGCCAGCAGCTCAGGAGGGGTCATGGCGGGAGGTCAGCCCCAGCATTTT. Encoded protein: CASSSGGVMAGGQPQHF.

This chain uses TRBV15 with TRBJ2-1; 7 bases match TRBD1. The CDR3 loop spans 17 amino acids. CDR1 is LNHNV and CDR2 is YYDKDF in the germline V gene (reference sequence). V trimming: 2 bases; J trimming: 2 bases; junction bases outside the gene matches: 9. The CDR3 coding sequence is TGTGCCACCAGCAGAACTCCGGGACAGATGACCTACAATGAGCAGTTCTTC. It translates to CATSRTPGQMTYNEQFF.

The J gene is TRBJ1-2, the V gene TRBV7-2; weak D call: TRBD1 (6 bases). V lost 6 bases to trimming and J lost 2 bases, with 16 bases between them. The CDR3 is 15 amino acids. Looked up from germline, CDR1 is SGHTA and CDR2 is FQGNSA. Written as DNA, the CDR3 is TGTGCCAGCAGACCAGGGACACCCCAGAACTATGGCTACACCTTC. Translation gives CASRPGTPQNYGYTF. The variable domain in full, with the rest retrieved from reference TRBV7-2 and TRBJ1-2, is GAGVSQSPSNKVTEKGKDVELRCDPISGHTALYWYRQSLGQGLEFLIYFQGNSAPDKSGLPSDRFSAERTGGSVSTLTIQRTQQEDSAVYLCASRPGTPQNYGYTFGSGTRLTVV.

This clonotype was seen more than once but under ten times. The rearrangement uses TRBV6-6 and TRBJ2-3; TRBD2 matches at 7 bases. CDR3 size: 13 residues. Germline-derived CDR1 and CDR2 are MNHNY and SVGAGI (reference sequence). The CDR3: CASCGTTKDTQYF. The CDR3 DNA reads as TGTGCTTCCTGCGGGACTACTAAAGATACGCAGTATTTT.

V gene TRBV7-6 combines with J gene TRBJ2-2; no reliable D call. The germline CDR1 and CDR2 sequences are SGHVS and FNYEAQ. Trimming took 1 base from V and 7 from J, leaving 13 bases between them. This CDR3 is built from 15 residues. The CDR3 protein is CASSLGPARGGELFF. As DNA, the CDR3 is TGTGCCAGCAGCTTAGGACCGGCCCGAGGCGGGGAGCTGTTTTTT.

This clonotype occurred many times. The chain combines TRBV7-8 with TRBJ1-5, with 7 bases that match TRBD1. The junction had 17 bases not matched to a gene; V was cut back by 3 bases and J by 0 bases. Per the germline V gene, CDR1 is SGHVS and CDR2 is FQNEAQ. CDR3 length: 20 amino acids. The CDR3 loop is CASSFFPPGQSGYSNQPQHF. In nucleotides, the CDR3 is TGTGCCAGCAGCTTTTTCCCCCCGGGACAGAGTGGGTATAGCAATCAGCCCCAGCATTTT.

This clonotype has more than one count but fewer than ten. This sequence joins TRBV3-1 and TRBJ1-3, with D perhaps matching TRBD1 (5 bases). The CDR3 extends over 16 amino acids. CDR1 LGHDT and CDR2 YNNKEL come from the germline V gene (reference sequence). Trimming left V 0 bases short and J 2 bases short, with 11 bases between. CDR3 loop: CASSQDDSSTGNTIYF. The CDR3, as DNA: TGTGCCAGCAGCCAAGATGACAGCTCGACTGGAAACACCATATATTTT.

Written as DNA, the CDR3 is TGTGCCAGCAGTGTAGTCGGCCGATCGGGGGAGCAGTACTTC. Amino acid sequence: CASSVVGRSGEQYF. The chain links TRBV2 to TRBJ2-7, with D possibly matching TRBD2 (5 bases). Trimming left V 4 bases short and J 7 bases short, with 17 bases between. Germline V gene data show CDR1 as SNHLY and CDR2 as FYNNEI. The CDR3 runs to 14 residues.

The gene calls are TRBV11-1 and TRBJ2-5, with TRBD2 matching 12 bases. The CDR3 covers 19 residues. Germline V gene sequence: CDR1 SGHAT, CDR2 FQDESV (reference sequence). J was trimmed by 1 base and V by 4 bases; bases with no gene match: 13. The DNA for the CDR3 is TGTGCCAGCAGCTCCTGGACTAGCGGGGACCGCCGTTCCCAAGAGACCCAGTACTTC. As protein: CASSSWTSGDRRSQETQYF.

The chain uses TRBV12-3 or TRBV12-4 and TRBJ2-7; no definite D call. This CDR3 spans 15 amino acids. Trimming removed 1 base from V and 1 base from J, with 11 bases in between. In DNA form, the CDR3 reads TGTGCCAGCAGTTTAGAAGTTAGCAGGTCCTACGAGCAGTACTTC. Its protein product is CASSLEVSRSYEQYF.

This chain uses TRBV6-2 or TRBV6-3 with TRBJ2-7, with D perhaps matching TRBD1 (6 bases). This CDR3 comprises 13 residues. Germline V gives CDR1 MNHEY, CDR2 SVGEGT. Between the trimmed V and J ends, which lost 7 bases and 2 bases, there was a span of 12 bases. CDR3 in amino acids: CASTDRSPYEQYF. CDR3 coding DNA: TGTGCCAGCACGGACAGAAGCCCCTACGAGCAGTACTTC.

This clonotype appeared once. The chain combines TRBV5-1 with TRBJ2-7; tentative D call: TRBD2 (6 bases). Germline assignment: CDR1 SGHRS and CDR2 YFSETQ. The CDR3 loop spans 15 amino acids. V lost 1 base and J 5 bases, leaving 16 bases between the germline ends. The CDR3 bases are TGCGCCAGCAGCTTGAAGCCTAGCGATCGGAACGAGCAGTACTTC. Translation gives CASSLKPSDRNEQYF.

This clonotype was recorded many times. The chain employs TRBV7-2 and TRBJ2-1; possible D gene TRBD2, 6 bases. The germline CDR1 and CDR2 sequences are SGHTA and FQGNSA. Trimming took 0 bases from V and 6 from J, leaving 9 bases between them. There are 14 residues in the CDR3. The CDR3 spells CASSLAASVNEQFF. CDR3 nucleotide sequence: TGTGCCAGCAGCTTAGCTGCTAGCGTCAATGAGCAGTTCTTC.

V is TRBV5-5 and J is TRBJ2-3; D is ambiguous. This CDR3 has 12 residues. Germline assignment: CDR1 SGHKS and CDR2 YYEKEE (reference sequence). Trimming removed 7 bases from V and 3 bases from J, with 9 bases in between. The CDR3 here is CASATQTDTQYF. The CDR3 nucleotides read TGTGCCAGCGCTACCCAAACAGATACGCAGTATTTT.

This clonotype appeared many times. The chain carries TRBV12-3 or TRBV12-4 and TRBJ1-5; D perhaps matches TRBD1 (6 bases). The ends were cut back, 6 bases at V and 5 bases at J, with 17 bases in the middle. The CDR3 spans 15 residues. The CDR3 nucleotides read TGTGCCAGCAGGCTCGGCGGGGGGGGCGATCAGCCCCAGCATTTT. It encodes CASRLGGGGDQPQHF.

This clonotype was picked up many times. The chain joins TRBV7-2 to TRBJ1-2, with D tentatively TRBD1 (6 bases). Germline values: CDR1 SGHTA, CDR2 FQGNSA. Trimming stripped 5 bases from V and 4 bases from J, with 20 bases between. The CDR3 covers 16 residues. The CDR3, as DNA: TGTGCCAGCAGCCCCCATCCGGGAGGACAGACCTATGGCTACACCTTC. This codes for CASSPHPGGQTYGYTF.

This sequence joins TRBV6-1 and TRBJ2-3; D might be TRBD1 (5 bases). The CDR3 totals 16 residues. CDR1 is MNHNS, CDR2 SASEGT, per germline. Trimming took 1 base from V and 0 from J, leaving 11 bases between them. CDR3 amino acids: CASSEVIRVSTDTQYF. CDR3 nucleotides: TGTGCCAGCAGTGAAGTAATCAGGGTGAGCACAGATACGCAGTATTTT.

The CDR3 sequence is CASSFARGANHTEAFF. The CDR3, as DNA: TGTGCCAGCAGTTTCGCACGTGGGGCCAACCACACTGAAGCTTTCTTT. The chain carries TRBV6-6 and TRBJ1-1; possible D gene TRBD1, 5 bases. Germline CDR1 MNHNY, CDR2 SVGAGI (reference sequence). The ends were cut back, 4 bases at V and 3 bases at J, with 18 bases in the middle. CDR3 size: 16 residues.

CDR3 DNA sequence: TGTGCCAGCAGCTTTGACAGGGGGGATACGCAGTATTTT. Translated, it gives CASSFDRGDTQYF. The chain couples TRBV7-2 to TRBJ2-3, with TRBD1 matching 9 bases. With 3 bases clipped from V and 6 bases from J, the junction kept 1 base outside the gene matches. The germline V gene has CDR1 SGHTA and CDR2 FQGNSA. The CDR3 has 13 amino acids. Together with reference TRBV7-2 and TRBJ2-3, the CDR3 gives the full variable domain: GAGVSQSPSNKVTEKGKDVELRCDPISGHTALYWYRQSLGQGLEFLIYFQGNSAPDKSGLPSDRFSAERTGGSVSTLTIQRTQQEDSAVYLCASSFDRGDTQYFGPGTRLTVL.

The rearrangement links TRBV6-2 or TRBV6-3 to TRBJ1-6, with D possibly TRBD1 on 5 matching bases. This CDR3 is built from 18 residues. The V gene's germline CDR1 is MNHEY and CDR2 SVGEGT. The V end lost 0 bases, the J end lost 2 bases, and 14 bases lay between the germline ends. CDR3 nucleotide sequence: TGTGCCAGCAGTTACTCGAAAGCCGAGACAGCCTATAATTCACCCCTCCACTTT. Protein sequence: CASSYSKAETAYNSPLHF.

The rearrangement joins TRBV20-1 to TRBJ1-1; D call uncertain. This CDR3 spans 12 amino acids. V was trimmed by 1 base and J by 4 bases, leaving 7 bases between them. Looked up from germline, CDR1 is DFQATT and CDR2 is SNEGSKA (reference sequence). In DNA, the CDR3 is TGCAGTGCTAGAGGCTGGGGCACTGAAGCTTTCTTT. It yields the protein CSARGWGTEAFF.

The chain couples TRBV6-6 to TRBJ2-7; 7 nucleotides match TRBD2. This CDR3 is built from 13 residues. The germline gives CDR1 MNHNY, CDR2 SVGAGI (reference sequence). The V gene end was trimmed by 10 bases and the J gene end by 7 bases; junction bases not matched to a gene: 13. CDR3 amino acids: CATHPRTSGEQYF. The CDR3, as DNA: TGTGCCACCCATCCTAGGACTAGTGGGGAGCAGTACTTC.

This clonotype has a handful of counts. The chain's CDR3 is CASSVLGGPYNEQFF. CDR3 in DNA: TGTGCCAGCAGCGTCCTCGGGGGCCCCTACAATGAGCAGTTCTTC. The chain uses TRBV7-2 and TRBJ2-1, with D perhaps TRBD1 or TRBD2 (6 bases each). The CDR3 has 15 residues. Looked up from germline, CDR1 is SGHTA and CDR2 is FQGNSA. Deletions cut 5 bases from V and 2 bases from J, with 13 bases between.

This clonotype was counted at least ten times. For the CDR3, the DNA is TGTGCCAGCAGCTTAAATGGAAAAGATACGCAGTATTTT. Translated: CASSLNGKDTQYF. The V and J genes are TRBV7-6 and TRBJ2-3; D unclear. Trimming took off 2 bases at V and 5 bases at J, with 8 bases between the two ends. Germline V gives CDR1 SGHVS, CDR2 FNYEAQ. The CDR3 runs 13 residues.